The next 16 T cell receptor beta chains were all read from a single sample in a study of T cell repertoires in cytomegalovirus infection. TCRdb independently ran MiXCR on the reads; one entry per CDR3 protein. The table lists 150,000 to 200,000 distinct CDR3 sequences, nearly 9.5% of them singletons. Input material: PBMCs. These receptors were taken from a human donor in good health (CMV status not recorded). Some clones in this sample may be carry-over from other donors' samples.

The chain is built from TRBV19 and TRBJ1-1; D gene ambiguous. V was clipped by 2 bases and J by 8 bases, with 12 bases between them. The CDR3 runs 13 residues. Germline V gene lookup returns CDR1 LNHDA and CDR2 SQIVND (reference sequence). The DNA of the CDR3 is TGTGCCAGTAGTATACGCCCAGCGGGGGAAGCTTTCTTT. This gives the protein CASSIRPAGEAFF.

The sample holds many counts of this clonotype. The chain carries TRBV7-2 and TRBJ2-7, with D unclear. Germline assignment: CDR1 SGHTA and CDR2 FQGNSA. The CDR3 covers 15 residues. Trimming stripped 1 base from V and 0 bases from J, with 10 bases between. The CDR3 coding sequence is TGTGCCAGCAGCTTAGAGCTCCACGACTCCTACGAGCAGTACTTC. Its protein is CASSLELHDSYEQYF.

V gene TRBV2 combines with J gene TRBJ2-5; TRBD2 matches at 9 bases. The trim removed 4 bases at V and 0 bases at J, leaving 0 bases unmatched. Germline lookup yields CDR1 SNHLY and CDR2 FYNNEI. This CDR3 spans 14 amino acids. CDR3 sequence (DNA): TGTGCCAGCAGTGGGACTAGCGACCAAGAGACCCAGTACTTC. The encoded protein is CASSGTSDQETQYF.

This clonotype was seen at least ten times. The chain employs TRBV7-2 and TRBJ1-4, with TRBD1 as a possible D gene (6 bases). Trimming took 2 bases from V and 8 from J, leaving 9 bases between them. Germline V gene lookup returns CDR1 SGHTA and CDR2 FQGNSA. This CDR3 spans 13 amino acids. The CDR3 DNA follows: TGTGCCAGCAGCTTACGGGGGCGAGAAAAACTGTTTTTT. Its protein product is CASSLRGREKLFF.

The table lists this clonotype with a few counts. The CDR3 protein is CSARAGVDIQYF. CDR3 nucleotide sequence: TGCAGTGCTAGAGCGGGGGTTGACATTCAGTACTTC. The chain carries TRBV20-1 and TRBJ2-4; tentatively, D is TRBD2 (6 bases). The germline V and J ends were trimmed by 1 base and 8 bases, with 9 bases remaining between them. The CDR3 covers 12 residues. In germline, CDR1 is DFQATT, CDR2 SNEGSKA (reference sequence).

This clonotype appeared a few times. The CDR3 coding sequence is TGTGCCAGCAGTTTCACCGGGACCCGACTAGGCGAGCAGTACTTC. This sequence encodes CASSFTGTRLGEQYF. The V call is TRBV28, the J call TRBJ2-7; D may be TRBD2 (6 bases). Germline V gene data show CDR1 as MDHEN and CDR2 as SYDVKM. The CDR3 spans 15 residues. The V end was cut by 3 bases, the J end by 6 bases, with 18 bases between.

This clonotype has at least ten counts. As DNA, the CDR3 is TGTGCCAGCAGCTCCCAGCCAGCCGGGACTAGCGGGAATATAGCCAAAAACATTCAGTACTTC. Translated, it gives CASSSQPAGTSGNIAKNIQYF. V is TRBV6-6 and J is TRBJ2-4; 13 bases map to TRBD2. Looked up from germline, CDR1 is MNHNY and CDR2 is SVGAGI (reference sequence). The V segment lost 6 bases and the J segment 0 bases; nucleotides outside the gene matches: 17. The CDR3 consists of 21 residues.

This clonotype has ten or more counts. The rearrangement joins TRBV28 to TRBJ1-2, with a weak D call TRBD1 (6 bases). Germline lookup yields CDR1 MDHEN and CDR2 SYDVKM. CDR3 size: 12 residues. V lost 7 bases and J lost 8, with 14 bases in between. In nucleotides, the CDR3 is TGTGCCAGCACCTTAGGGGGGGAAGGCTACACCTTC. Encoded protein: CASTLGGEGYTF.

Many counts were recorded for this clonotype. V usage is TRBV7-2 and J usage is TRBJ2-2; D is unclear. The length of the CDR3 is 14 residues. The V gene lost 2 bases and the J gene lost 5 bases, with 9 bases spanning the gap. Germline V gene sequence: CDR1 SGHTA, CDR2 FQGNSA. The CDR3 region is CASSLRGRTGELFF. The CDR3 DNA follows: TGTGCCAGCAGCTTACGTGGACGGACCGGGGAGCTGTTTTTT.

This clonotype has at least ten counts. The rearrangement uses TRBV2 and TRBJ2-3; D might be TRBD1 (5 bases). Deletions cut 7 bases from V and 3 bases from J, with 11 bases between. Germline V gene sequence: CDR1 SNHLY, CDR2 FYNNEI. This CDR3 comprises 13 residues. For the CDR3, the DNA is TGTGCCAGCACGGCAGGGTTTACAGATACGCAGTATTTT. Its protein is CASTAGFTDTQYF.

This clonotype has ten or more counts. The chain couples TRBV7-6 to TRBJ2-1; unclear D gene. In germline, CDR1 is SGHVS, CDR2 FNYEAQ. Trimming shortened V by 1 base and J by 5 bases, and 12 bases separated the two germline ends. There are 15 residues in the CDR3. The CDR3 DNA sequence: TGTGCCAGCAGCTTAGAGGATCTGCAACACAATGAGCAGTTCTTC. This gives the protein CASSLEDLQHNEQFF. The variable domain in full, with the rest retrieved from reference TRBV7-6 and TRBJ2-1, is GAGVSQSPRYKVTKRGQDVALRCDPISGHVSLYWYRQALGQGPEFLTYFNYEAQQDKSGLPNDRFSAERPEGSISTLTIQRTEQRDSAMYRCASSLEDLQHNEQFFGPGTRLTVL.

There are many counts of this clonotype. The J gene is TRBJ1-5, the V gene TRBV19; no definite D call. This CDR3 has 15 residues. Germline values: CDR1 LNHDA, CDR2 SQIVND (reference sequence). V was trimmed by 5 bases and J by 1 base, leaving 12 bases between them. The CDR3 here is CASSVVRASNQPQHF. CDR3 DNA sequence: TGTGCCAGTAGTGTCGTGCGGGCGAGCAATCAGCCCCAGCATTTT. Using reference TRBV19 and TRBJ1-5 for the parts outside the CDR3, the full variable domain is DGGITQSPKYLFRKEGQNVTLSCEQNLNHDAMYWYRQDPGQGLRLIYYSQIVNDFQKGDIAEGYSVSREKKESFPLTVTSAQKNPTAFYLCASSVVRASNQPQHFGDGTRLSIL.

In its sample, this clonotype was seen a few times. CDR3 nucleotides: TGTGCCAGCAGGAGGGGGTTTTGGCGAGAGACCCAGTACTTC. Protein: CASRRGFWRETQYF. The chain links TRBV28 to TRBJ2-5; possible D gene TRBD1, 6 bases. CDR1 and CDR2 (germline): MDHEN, SYDVKM. V lost 6 bases and J 4 bases, leaving 15 bases between the germline ends. The CDR3 consists of 14 residues. Full variable domain (outside the CDR3, taken from reference TRBV28 and TRBJ2-5): DVKVTQSSRYLVKRTGEKVFLECVQDMDHENMFWYRQDPGLGLRLIYFSYDVKMKEKGDIPEGYSVSREKKERFSLILESASTNQTSMYLCASRRGFWRETQYFGPGTRLLVL.

The chain employs TRBV7-9 and TRBJ2-1, with 8 positions matching TRBD1. The length of the CDR3 is 12 residues. The J segment lost 15 bases and the V segment lost 11 bases, leaving 15 bases of the junction unmatched. Germline V gene lookup returns CDR1 SEHNR and CDR2 FQNEAQ (reference sequence). The CDR3: CAGRTGGVVPFF. CDR3 coding DNA: TGTGCCGGACGAACAGGGGGAGTCGTCCCGTTCTTC.

Here the CDR3 DNA reads TGTGCCAGCAGTTTAGGTAGCGGTGGGACAGATCATTTCTACGAGCAGTACTTC. Its translation is CASSLGSGGTDHFYEQYF. This sequence joins TRBV27 and TRBJ2-7, with a weak D call TRBD1 (7 bases). The CDR3 extends over 18 amino acids. Trimming took 2 bases from V and 3 from J, leaving 23 bases between them. Per the germline V gene, CDR1 is MNHEY and CDR2 is SMNVEV (reference sequence).

Ten or more counts support this clonotype. In DNA form, the CDR3 reads TGCGCCAGCAGCTTGGGTGTGCTCGGGACTGAAGCTTTCTTT. Its translation is CASSLGVLGTEAFF. The rearrangement uses TRBV5-1 and TRBJ1-1; the D is unclear. Deletions cut 0 bases from V and 5 bases from J, with 11 bases between. The CDR3 has 14 amino acids. The germline V gene encodes CDR1 SGHRS and CDR2 YFSETQ. The full variable domain, in which reference TRBV5-1 and TRBJ1-1 provide the parts outside the CDR3, is KAGVTQTPRYLIKTRGQQVTLSCSPISGHRSVSWYQQTPGQGLQFLFEYFSETQRNKGNFPGRFSGRQFSNSRSEMNVSTLELGDSALYLCASSLGVLGTEAFFGQGTRLTVV.